The T cell receptor (beta chain) under discussion was sequenced for a study of T-cell memory formation after mild COVID-19 (dated by TCRdb to about 2021). About the full investigation: TCR sequence clusters from the two donors were largely donor specific. In a couple of donors, T-cell clones that expanded and contracted after mild COVID-19 were tracked by sequencing TCRalpha and TCRbeta repertoires over time. Two young, previously healthy adult volunteers, one female and one male, were included in the cohort. Findings and caveats that apply to the study as a whole: SARS-CoV-2 specificity of the second-wave clones peaking on day 37 was not confirmed. Some responding clones were found in pre-infection memory, which suggests that pre-existing cross-reactive memory T cells took part in the SARS-CoV-2 response. The study covered only two mild cases, and larger cohorts including severe cases with pre-infection samples were considered necessary. Clones contracting from day 15 to 85 had balanced CD4/CD8 phenotypes, while a second wave expanding from day 15 to 37 was biased towards CD4+. Contracting CD4+ clones were found mainly in CM and EM memory subsets, while CD8+ clones were enriched in EMRA.

This clonotype was seen more than once but under ten times. It has no known antigen specificity. No much larger clone is present one base from it, and per-base qualities are unavailable. Ficoll-Paque density gradient centrifugation was used to isolate PBMCs. TCRdb names Illumina NovaSeq 6000 as the instrument used. TCRalpha and TCRbeta cDNA libraries were built by 5'RACE with constant-segment primers, adding sample barcodes and unique molecular identifiers. RNA was extracted from every sample with Trizol reagent. Library amplification was performed in two PCR steps, and a second sample barcode and Illumina TruSeq adapters were introduced in the second step. Libraries were sequenced on an Illumina NovaSeq with 2 x 150 bp paired-end reads. Per the authors' processing: With migec v1.2.7, reads were demultiplexed and then collapsed into UMI-guided consensus sequences. Using mixcr v2.1.11, UMI consensuses were aligned to TRA and TRB V and J templates and then assembled into clonotypes. A clonotype was counted as expanded or contracted only when both edgeR and NoisET called the clonotype significant, with the noise models trained on biological replicates. For edgeR calls, the cutoffs were a false discovery rate-adjusted p below 0.01 and a log2 fold-change threshold of 1. PCA with hierarchical clustering of max-normalized trajectories of the 1000 most abundant clonotypes was used as exploratory dynamics analysis. Separately sequenced CD4+ and CD8+ repertoires were used to assign a CD4 or CD8 phenotype to each responding clone. TCRdb applied fastp at Q25 and MiXCR to the public reads, then kept only in-frame beta chains. Each CDR3 protein gets just one entry, which takes the most common genes and DNA from the rows behind it. TCRdb's processing, not the authors', yielded these V and J calls. This sample has around 530,000 distinct CDR3 sequences in its table, and about 22% of those were observed once. Roughly 8.1% of the sample rests with the top ten.

V is trimmed back by 6 bases and J by 6 bases, and the junction contains 11 bases that no gene match accounts for. Looking up the germline V gene yields CDR1 SNHLY and CDR2 FYNNEI. Its CDR3 holds 16 amino acids, cysteine through phenylalanine. This entry keeps only the CDR3 DNA: 48 bases, framed from base 1. This sequence originates from an adult woman who had mild COVID-19 (a few samples of this study predate the infection). The sample titles of this study are shuffled in the database, so cell type and time point are left out; the donor was told from shared clones. The chain joins TRBV2 to TRBJ2-2, with 9 bases aligning to TRBD1. The sequenced sample was PBMCs or a T cell subset sorted from them (not recorded which). The nucleotide sequence is given as TGTGCCAGCAGCCCTCCGGGACAGGGTTTCTCCGGGGAGCTGTTTTTT. This encodes CASSPPGQGFSGELFF.